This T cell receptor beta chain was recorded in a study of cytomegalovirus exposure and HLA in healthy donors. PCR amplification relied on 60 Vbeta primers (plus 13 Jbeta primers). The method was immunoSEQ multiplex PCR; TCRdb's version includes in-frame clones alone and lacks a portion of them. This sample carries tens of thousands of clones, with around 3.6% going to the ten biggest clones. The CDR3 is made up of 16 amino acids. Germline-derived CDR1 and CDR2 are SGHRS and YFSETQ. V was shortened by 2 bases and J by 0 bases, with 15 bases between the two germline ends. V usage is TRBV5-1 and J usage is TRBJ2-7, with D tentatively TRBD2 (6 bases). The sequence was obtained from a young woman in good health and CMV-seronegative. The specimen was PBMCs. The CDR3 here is CASSFEFGSPSYEQYF. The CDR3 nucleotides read TGCGCCAGCAGCTTTGAGTTCGGGAGCCCCTCCTACGAGCAGTACTTC.